The source of this T cell receptor beta chain is a study of cytomegalovirus exposure and HLA in healthy donors. General study findings and limits: Several V segments, TRBV6-2 and TRBV6-3 among them, could not be told apart and were dropped. Available immune exposure information was restricted to CMV serostatus only.

The CDR3 has 14 residues. Germline V gene lookup returns CDR1 SEHNR and CDR2 FQNEAQ (reference sequence). V shed 4 bases and J 2 bases; nucleotides not matched to a gene: 1. About this clone: Its matching antigen is unknown.

It was with 60 Vbeta and 13 Jbeta primers that the PCR ran. Profiled with immunoSEQ multiplex PCR; TCRdb holds only in-frame clones, not every one. The profile shows roughly 130,000 clones, 75% to 85% of them singletons. V usage is TRBV7-9 and J usage is TRBJ2-5, with 10 bases matching TRBD2. The receptor's source is a man aged 35 to 55 in good health and CMV-seronegative. Sample: PBMCs. This CDR3 is CASSYSGGQETQYF. DNA for the CDR3: TGTGCCAGCAGCTATAGCGGGGGGCAAGAGACCCAGTACTTC.